The rows below give T cell receptor beta chains drawn from one sample of a study of blood T cell repertoires in COVID-19. The data were produced by immunoSEQ multiplex PCR, yet TCRdb's version contains in-frame clones alone and is incomplete. Of around 170,000 clones in the sample, more than 70% were seen once. The sequenced sample was peripheral blood. Source of these receptors: a woman between 25 and 40 years old with acute or convalescent COVID-19. Both conserved end residues are part of each CDR3. A D gene is named only where the DNA matches it firmly. Clone size is not always given. Where it is, it says once, few, many or a class for expanded clones.

v_gene	d_gene	abundance	j_gene	CDR3nt	CDR3aa
TRBV30	.	.	TRBJ1-1	TGTGCCTGGAGTTTCGGGACACAGAACACTGAAGCTTTCTTT	CAWSFGTQNTEAFF
TRBV11-3	.	.	TRBJ1-1	TGTGCCAGCGTCCCGACAGGGAACACTGAAGCTTTCTTT	CASVPTGNTEAFF
TRBV4-2	.	few	TRBJ1-1	TGTGCCAGCAGCCAAGAACTCGGGGGCACTGAAGCTTTCTTT	CASSQELGGTEAFF
TRBV13	TRBD2	few	TRBJ2-3	TGTGCCAGCAAGAGCTTCGTTATCGGTGGTAGCGGGGGCACAGATACGCAGTATTTT	CASKSFVIGGSGGTDTQYF
TRBV5-4	.	.	TRBJ2-3	TGTGCCAGCAGCTTTGAGCGGGCCGGGGCAGATACGCAGTATTTT	CASSFERAGADTQYF
TRBV6-5	TRBD2	.	TRBJ2-7	TGTGCCAGCAGAGGAAGCGGGATCAGCTCCTACGAGCAGTACTTC	CASRGSGISSYEQYF
TRBV12-3/TRBV12-4	TRBD2	.	TRBJ2-7	TGTGCCAGCAGCGGACGGGGCGGGGGCGAGCAGTACTTC	CASSGRGGGEQYF
TRBV28	.	.	TRBJ2-1	TGTGCCAGCAGTTTGGGCCCCCGGGGAGAGCAGTTCTTC	CASSLGPRGEQFF
TRBV5-6	TRBD1	.	TRBJ1-6	TGTGCCAGCAGCGCAGGGGGCCTCAGCTCCTATAATTCACCCCTCCACTTT	CASSAGGLSSYNSPLHF
TRBV28	.	.	TRBJ2-7	TGTGCCAGCAGTTTATGGGGGGGCGGGAGCACTTTTGCGGAGCAGTACTTC	CASSLWGGGSTFAEQYF
TRBV6-5	.	.	TRBJ1-2	TGTGCCAGCGTTGGGGCCGGCTATGGCTACACCTTC	CASVGAGYGYTF
TRBV5-1	.	.	TRBJ2-1	TGCGCCAGCAGCTTGTCGACGACAGGAGACAATGAGCAGTTCTTC	CASSLSTTGDNEQFF
TRBV6-5	TRBD1	.	TRBJ1-1	TGTGCCAGCAGTTTCCGGACAGGGGAGGACACTGAAGCTTTCTTT	CASSFRTGEDTEAFF
TRBV5-1	.	.	TRBJ2-3	TGCGCCAGCAGTCTCCAGGGGGAGGCGGATACGCAGTATTTT	CASSLQGEADTQYF
TRBV5-4	TRBD2	.	TRBJ2-1	TGTGCCAGCAGCTTTGACGGGAGGGGGTCCTACAATGAGCAGTTCTTC	CASSFDGRGSYNEQFF
TRBV24-1	TRBD2	.	TRBJ2-7	TGTGCCACCAGTGATTCCGGGACTAGAAGCGCCGAGCAGTACTTC	CATSDSGTRSAEQYF
TRBV5-1	.	.	TRBJ2-7	TGCGCCAGCAGCTCCCTATACGAGCAGTACTTC	CASSSLYEQYF
TRBV11-3	.	.	TRBJ2-2	TGTGCCAGCAGCCTCTTCACAATCAGGGCCGGGGAGCTGTTTTTT	CASSLFTIRAGELFF
TRBV6-2/TRBV6-3	.	few	TRBJ1-2	TGTGCCAGCAGTCGTCCCGGGACAATTTATGGCTACACCTTC	CASSRPGTIYGYTF
TRBV7-2	.	.	TRBJ2-3	TGTGCCAGCAGCTTTGTCTCCGGGGGTGGTGCAGATACGCAGTATTTT	CASSFVSGGGADTQYF
TRBV5-5	.	.	TRBJ1-1	TGTGCCAGCAGCTTATACATGGCGAACACTGAAGCTTTCTTT	CASSLYMANTEAFF
TRBV3-1/TRBV3-2	.	.	TRBJ1-5	TGTGCCAGCAGCCAAGATCCCCGTAATCAGCCCCAGCATTTT	CASSQDPRNQPQHF
TRBV19	.	.	TRBJ2-2	TGTGCCAGTAGTCCCCGGGTGGCCTACACCGGGGAGCTGTTTTTT	CASSPRVAYTGELFF
TRBV7-2	TRBD2	.	TRBJ2-1	TGTGCCAGCAGCTTAAAGAGACTAGCGCCTGACTACAATGAGCAGTTCTTC	CASSLKRLAPDYNEQFF
TRBV27	.	.	TRBJ2-3	TGTGCCAGCAGTATACTAGATACGCAGTATTTT	CASSILDTQYF
TRBV7-2	.	.	TRBJ1-2	TGTGCCAGCAGCTTACCCTCCTTGAGGGCGCATGGCTACACCTTC	CASSLPSLRAHGYTF
TRBV10-3	TRBD1	.	TRBJ1-5	TGTGCCATCAGTGAGGACAGGGGCTTATATAGCAATCAGCCCCAGCATTTT	CAISEDRGLYSNQPQHF
TRBV7-9	.	once	TRBJ2-7	TGTGCCAGCAGCTCCGCGGGGAACTACGAGCAGTACTTC	CASSSAGNYEQYF
TRBV9	.	few	TRBJ1-1	TGTGCCAGCAGCGTAGTTTCGGGGAACACTGAAGCTTTCTTT	CASSVVSGNTEAFF
TRBV2	TRBD2	.	TRBJ2-4	TGTGCCAGCACCCTAGCGGGAGACATTCAGTACTTC	CASTLAGDIQYF
TRBV18	TRBD1	.	TRBJ1-5	TGTGCCAGCTCACAGGGGGCGGATCAGCCCCAGCATTTT	CASSQGADQPQHF
TRBV5-1	.	once	TRBJ2-6	TGCGCCAGCAGCTTAAAGTCAGGGGAAAGCTCTGGGGCCAACGTCCTGACTTTC	CASSLKSGESSGANVLTF
TRBV5-6	TRBD2	.	TRBJ2-1	TGTGCCAGCAGCTTGGCCTTAGCGGGACGTCTGGCTGAGCAGTTCTTC	CASSLALAGRLAEQFF
TRBV19	.	.	TRBJ2-1	TGTGCCACCGGACTAAGGAATGAGCAGTTCTTC	CATGLRNEQFF
TRBV28	.	.	TRBJ1-5	TGTGCCAGCATAGACAGTGATAGCAATCAGCCCCAGCATTTT	CASIDSDSNQPQHF
TRBV2	.	.	TRBJ1-1	TGTGCCAGCAGTGAAGCGGGGGCAGGGACGGGGATGAACACTGAAGCTTTCTTT	CASSEAGAGTGMNTEAFF
TRBV28	TRBD1	.	TRBJ1-5	TGTGCCAGCAGTCTCTCAGGGGGCATGGTACAGCCCCAGCATTTT	CASSLSGGMVQPQHF
TRBV12-5	.	.	TRBJ2-5	TGTGCTAGTGGTTTGGGCGCTGGTCAACAAGAGACCCAGTACTTC	CASGLGAGQQETQYF
TRBV4-1	TRBD1	.	TRBJ1-5	TGCGCCAGCAGCCATGCCGGGACAGGGAATCAGCCCCAGCATTTT	CASSHAGTGNQPQHF
TRBV5-6	TRBD1	.	TRBJ2-2	TGTGCCAGCAGCCCCCACAGGGGAGTCACCGGGGAGCTGTTTTTT	CASSPHRGVTGELFF
TRBV27	TRBD2	.	TRBJ2-7	TGTGCCAGCTCCTCGTATAGCGGGAGTCTCTGGGAGCAGTACTTC	CASSSYSGSLWEQYF
TRBV5-1	TRBD1	.	TRBJ1-5	TGCGCCAGCAGCTTGGGAGGGACAGGGGGCTATCAGCCCCAGCATTTT	CASSLGGTGGYQPQHF
TRBV27	.	.	TRBJ2-5	TGTGCCAGCGGGGGCAGGGAGACCCAGTACTTC	CASGGRETQYF
TRBV2	.	.	TRBJ1-2	TGTGCCAGCAGTGAGGTCGTACAGACGATGTATGGCTACACCTTC	CASSEVVQTMYGYTF
TRBV2	.	.	TRBJ2-5	TGTGCCAGCAGCCGCGGAGAGACCCAGTACTTC	CASSRGETQYF